The 30 T cell receptor beta chains reported below all come from one sample, sequenced in a study of T cells in Graves' hyperthyroidism and ophthalmopathy. The CDR3 regions of TCR beta were amplified from RNA transcripts. A first-round RT-PCR of the TCR CDR3 used the HTBI primer set. Using its own MiXCR run on the multiplex PCR reads, TCRdb lists one record per CDR3 protein. The data contain about 350,000 distinct CDR3 sequences, over 11% of them seen just once; the ten biggest clones take up around 23%. Source material: blood. These receptors all come from a woman aged 25 to 39 with Graves' hyperthyroidism.

The chain recombines TRBV20-1 with TRBJ1-4; tentative D call: TRBD1 (6 bases). The CDR3 covers 15 residues. V was shortened by 4 bases and J by 0 bases, with 12 bases between the two germline ends. Germline assignment: CDR1 DFQATT and CDR2 SNEGSKA (reference sequence). The DNA of the CDR3 is TGCAGTGCTATCCAGGGGATGGCAACTAATGAAAAACTGTTTTTT. Residues: CSAIQGMATNEKLFF.

This clonotype has ten or more counts. This chain connects TRBV29-1 to TRBJ2-5; the D gene is possibly TRBD2 (5 bases). Germline loops: CDR1 SQVTM, CDR2 ANQGSEA. The V end lost 6 bases, the J end lost 5 bases, and 13 bases lay between the germline ends. The CDR3 runs to 12 residues. CDR3 coding DNA: TGCAGCGTCCCCGACGGCGGGGAGACCCAGTACTTC. It yields the protein CSVPDGGETQYF.

This chain links TRBV5-1 with TRBJ2-7; D uncertain. The CDR3 length is 14 residues. With 1 base removed from V and 1 base from J, the gap between germline ends came to 9 bases. The germline gives CDR1 SGHRS, CDR2 YFSETQ. CDR3 amino acids: CASSLLGSSYEQYF. As DNA, the CDR3 is TGCGCCAGCAGCTTGTTGGGCAGTTCCTACGAGCAGTACTTC.

At least ten counts were recorded for this clonotype. V gene TRBV3-1 combines with J gene TRBJ2-7, with 7 bases lining up with TRBD1. The length of the CDR3 is 13 residues. The germline CDR1 and CDR2 sequences are LGHDT and YNNKEL (reference sequence). V gave up 3 bases and J gave up 4 bases; unmatched junction bases: 3. The CDR3 DNA reads as TGTGCCAGCAGCCAGACAGGGTTATACGAGCAGTACTTC. Translated: CASSQTGLYEQYF.

There are many counts of this clonotype. The rearrangement links TRBV2 to TRBJ1-1; tentatively, D is TRBD1 (5 bases). The CDR3 spans 14 residues. Trimming cost V 8 bases and J 4 bases, with 17 bases left between them. Germline assignment: CDR1 SNHLY and CDR2 FYNNEI. The CDR3: CASVRSAGGTEAFF. The CDR3 coding sequence is TGTGCCAGCGTTAGGTCTGCCGGGGGCACTGAAGCTTTCTTT.

There are many counts of this clonotype. The chain combines TRBV6-1 with TRBJ2-1; TRBD1 matches at 8 bases. V gave up 5 bases and J gave up 9 bases; unmatched junction bases: 15. The CDR3 sequence is 16 residues long. From germline, CDR1 is MNHNS and CDR2 SASEGT. The DNA of the CDR3 is TGTGCCAGCAGTTACAGGGTAGGACAGGGTTTTAGTGAGCAGTTCTTC. Residues: CASSYRVGQGFSEQFF.

The table lists this clonotype with many counts. The gene calls are TRBV11-2 and TRBJ2-7; D call uncertain. Germline CDR1 reads SGHAT; CDR2 reads FQNNGV. The CDR3 length is 16 residues. Trimming pared 5 bases from V and 2 bases from J, leaving 19 bases between. CDR3 protein: CASSLNLAGPPYEQYF. The CDR3 nucleotides are TGTGCCAGCAGCCTAAACCTGGCAGGACCCCCCTACGAGCAGTACTTC.

This clonotype was seen at least ten times. The rearrangement joins TRBV20-1 to TRBJ2-5; maybe TRBD2 (6 bases). V was trimmed by 3 bases and J by 4 bases, leaving 9 bases between them. This CDR3 region has 12 residues. Germline-derived CDR1 and CDR2 are DFQATT and SNEGSKA (reference sequence). The CDR3 bases are TGCAGTGCTAGCCGAGCGGGAGAGACCCAGTACTTC. As protein: CSASRAGETQYF.

The gene calls are TRBV15 and TRBJ2-2, with D perhaps TRBD1 (5 bases). The CDR3 runs to 15 residues. V was pared by 5 bases and J by 0 bases, with 10 bases between. Germline values: CDR1 LNHNV, CDR2 YYDKDF (reference sequence). CDR3 in DNA: TGTGCCACCAGCCCTAAGGGGACGAACACCGGGGAGCTGTTTTTT. It yields the protein CATSPKGTNTGELFF.

The chain carries TRBV5-5 and TRBJ2-5; D not certain. Looked up from germline, CDR1 is SGHKS and CDR2 is YYEKEE (reference sequence). Trimming took off 3 bases at V and 1 base at J, with 16 bases between the two ends. The length of the CDR3 is 16 residues. In DNA, the CDR3 is TGTGCCAGCAGCTCCGACTCGACCGTTGCCCAAGAGACCCAGTACTTC. Translation gives CASSSDSTVAQETQYF.

This sequence joins TRBV10-2 and TRBJ1-1; the D is unclear. This CDR3 spans 13 amino acids. Germline CDR1 is WSHSY and CDR2 is SAAADI. The V and J ends lost 5 bases and 6 bases respectively, with 13 bases between them. DNA of the CDR3: TGCGCCAGCAGTAACGCCGGGGAGGCTGAAGCTTTCTTT. Translated, it gives CASSNAGEAEAFF.

There are many counts of this clonotype. V is TRBV12-3 or TRBV12-4 and J is TRBJ2-1, with 9 bases fitting TRBD2. V lost 1 base, J lost 9 bases, and 7 bases stayed unmatched. There are 15 residues in the CDR3. DNA for the CDR3: TGTGCCAGCAGTTTAGAACTAGCGGGTATCGGTGAGCAGTTCTTC. Its translation is CASSLELAGIGEQFF.

This clonotype was picked up many times. V gene TRBV3-1 combines with J gene TRBJ2-2, with D tentatively TRBD1 or TRBD2 (5 bases each). This CDR3 has 15 residues. Trimming left V 4 bases short and J 6 bases short, with 15 bases between. Germline assignment: CDR1 LGHDT and CDR2 YNNKEL (reference sequence). The CDR3 DNA follows: TGTGCCAGCAGCCCCGGGACCGGTGAAGCCGGGGAGCTGTTTTTT. Translating it yields CASSPGTGEAGELFF.

This clonotype was observed many times. One junction end disagrees with the germline gene, perhaps due to a read error. The rearrangement joins TRBV7-7 to TRBJ2-5, with 8 bases identical to TRBD2. From germline, CDR1 is SSHAT and CDR2 FNYEAQ (reference sequence). The CDR3 spans 15 residues. CDR3 DNA sequence: TGTGCTAGCAGCTCCGGGACTAGGAGAGAAGAGACCCAGTACTTC. This translates into CASSSGTRREETQYF.

The chain couples TRBV4-1 to TRBJ2-5; 9 bases fit TRBD2. Germline V gene lookup returns CDR1 MGHRA and CDR2 YSYEKL. The CDR3 spans 16 residues. Unmatched junction bases numbered 8, after V lost 1 base and J lost 5 bases. The chain's CDR3 is CASSQVAREGWETQYF. CDR3 in DNA: TGCGCCAGCAGCCAAGTGGCGCGGGAGGGTTGGGAGACCCAGTACTTC.

This clonotype was recorded many times. The chain employs TRBV20-1 and TRBJ1-1; possible D gene TRBD1, 5 bases. Trimming pared 3 bases from V and 1 base from J, leaving 12 bases between. The CDR3 has 14 residues. CDR1 and CDR2 from the germline V gene are DFQATT and SNEGSKA (reference sequence). CDR3 residues: CSARGRPANTEAFF. The CDR3 DNA reads as TGCAGTGCTAGGGGGCGGCCAGCGAACACTGAAGCTTTCTTT.

This clonotype was seen a handful of times. The V call is TRBV9, the J call TRBJ2-5; TRBD2 matches 9 bases. The V gene's germline CDR1 is SGDLS and CDR2 YYNGEE. The CDR3 extends over 13 amino acids. Trimming removed 7 bases from V and 5 bases from J; junction bases left unmatched: 6. This chain's CDR3 is CASSASGIETQYF. The CDR3 DNA is TGTGCCAGCTCCGCTAGCGGGATCGAGACCCAGTACTTC.

The table lists this clonotype with a few counts. The rearrangement links TRBV9 to TRBJ1-3, with TRBD1 matching over 9 bases. The CDR3 length is 17 residues. The ends lost 1 base at V and 3 bases at J; junction bases unmatched: 8. CDR1 is SGDLS, CDR2 YYNGEE, per germline. The CDR3 nucleotides are TGTGCCAGCAGCGTAACTGCTACAGGGGGCTATGGAAACACCATATATTTT. Protein sequence: CASSVTATGGYGNTIYF.

This clonotype occurred many times. The chain links TRBV7-9 to TRBJ1-5; 9 bases match TRBD1. V was clipped by 1 base and J by 6 bases; unmatched bases: 1. Germline loops: CDR1 SEHNR, CDR2 FQNEAQ (reference sequence). The CDR3 covers 14 residues. CDR3 region: CASSLGTGVQPQHF. The DNA of the CDR3 is TGTGCCAGCAGCTTAGGGACAGGGGTTCAGCCCCAGCATTTT.

This clonotype was observed at least ten times. The rearrangement joins TRBV7-2 to TRBJ2-5; 8 positions agree with TRBD1. CDR1 is SGHTA, CDR2 FQGNSA, per germline. This CDR3 is built from 14 residues. Losses at the gene ends were 5 bases for V and 4 bases for J; bases not matched to a gene: 6. CDR3 nucleotides: TGTGCCAGCAGCCGCCGGACAGGGCCAGAGACCCAGTACTTC. It specifies CASSRRTGPETQYF.

The sample holds many counts of this clonotype. This chain links TRBV7-9 with TRBJ2-5, with 8 bases identical to TRBD2. CDR1 is SEHNR, CDR2 FQNEAQ, per germline (reference sequence). The CDR3 consists of 15 residues. V was pared by 5 bases and J by 4 bases, with 9 bases of the junction left unmatched. As DNA, the CDR3 is TGTGCCAGCAGCCCCTCTCGGAGCGGGAGAGAGACCCAGTACTTC. It specifies CASSPSRSGRETQYF.

V and J are TRBV2 and TRBJ2-7; D uncertain. The V end lost 3 bases, the J end lost 2 bases, and 11 bases lay between the germline ends. The CDR3 sequence is 14 residues long. Germline assignment: CDR1 SNHLY and CDR2 FYNNEI. The CDR3 region has the DNA TGTGCCAGCAGTGACGTCGGTCGGGCCTACGAGCAGTACTTC. It is translated as CASSDVGRAYEQYF.

The V gene is TRBV27, the J gene TRBJ2-1; maybe TRBD2 (6 bases). Germline V gene data show CDR1 as MNHEY and CDR2 as SMNVEV (reference sequence). The V gene lost 2 bases and the J gene lost 7 bases, with 9 bases spanning the gap. CDR3 size: 13 residues. CDR3 DNA: TGTGCCAGCAGTTTAGCGCGGGGAAATGAGCAGTTCTTC. This codes for CASSLARGNEQFF.

In this sample, this clonotype turned up many times. The chain couples TRBV28 to TRBJ2-5; D call uncertain. Trimming pared 5 bases from V and 4 bases from J, leaving 17 bases between. Germline V CDR1 and CDR2: MDHEN, SYDVKM. The CDR3 is 15 amino acids. The CDR3 DNA follows: TGTGCCAGCAGTCCCCGAAGACCGGGCCGAGAGACCCAGTACTTC. This translates into CASSPRRPGRETQYF.

This clonotype was recorded at least ten times. The V and J genes are TRBV15 and TRBJ2-7; D uncertain. The length of the CDR3 is 12 residues. The germline CDR1 and CDR2 sequences are LNHNV and YYDKDF (reference sequence). V was clipped by 4 bases and J by 6 bases, with 10 bases between them. Here the CDR3 DNA reads TGTGCCACCAGCACGTCAACAGCCGAGCAGTACTTC. It encodes CATSTSTAEQYF.

This clonotype was counted at least ten times. The rearrangement links TRBV11-2 to TRBJ2-5; possibly TRBD2 for D (5 bases). Germline V lookup: CDR1 SGHAT, CDR2 FQNNGV. The CDR3 is 13 amino acids. Trimming took off 4 bases at V and 11 bases at J, with 17 bases between the two ends. CDR3 DNA: TGTGCCAGCAGCTCAACTAGGAAGACACAACAGTACTTC. Its protein product is CASSSTRKTQQYF.

This clonotype turned up a few times. The chain couples TRBV29-1 to TRBJ2-3, with D unresolved. Germline CDR1 and CDR2: SQVTM and ANQGSEA. There are 14 residues in the CDR3. V dropped 6 bases and J dropped 1 base, with 14 bases sitting between them. The CDR3 is CSVPAGSRTDTQYF. The CDR3 DNA is TGCAGCGTGCCCGCTGGCTCCCGCACAGATACGCAGTATTTT.

This clonotype was detected only a few times. The chain recombines TRBV2 with TRBJ2-7; 7 bases fit TRBD1. V lost 7 bases, J lost 2 bases, and 8 bases stayed unmatched. The CDR3 totals 14 residues. CDR1 is SNHLY and CDR2 is FYNNEI in the germline V gene. The CDR3 sequence: CASTGRDRAYEQYF. The CDR3 bases are TGTGCCAGCACGGGTCGGGACAGAGCCTACGAGCAGTACTTC. Based on the CDR3 plus reference TRBV2 and TRBJ2-7, the full variable domain is EPEVTQTPSHQVTQMGQEVILRCVPISNHLYFYWYRQILGQKVEFLVSFYNNEISEKSEIFDDQFSVERPDGSNFTLKIRSTKLEDSAMYFCASTGRDRAYEQYFGPGTRLTVT.

This clonotype was counted at least ten times. The chain has TRBV7-2 and TRBJ1-2; D remains unclear. V gave up 1 base and J gave up 1 base, with 4 bases separating them. CDR3 length: 13 amino acids. Germline V gives CDR1 SGHTA, CDR2 FQGNSA. The chain's CDR3 is CASSLDSNYGYTF. Written as DNA, the CDR3 is TGTGCCAGCAGCTTAGACAGTAACTATGGCTACACCTTC.

The chain carries TRBV3-1 and TRBJ2-1; 9 bases match TRBD2. Per the germline V gene, CDR1 is LGHDT and CDR2 is YNNKEL (reference sequence). V lost 4 bases to trimming and J lost 7 bases; unmatched junction nucleotides: 5. CDR3 size: 14 residues. CDR3 coding DNA: TGTGCCAGCAGCCGCGCGGGGGGGGCAAATGAGCAGTTCTTC. Protein sequence: CASSRAGGANEQFF.